This TCR beta chain came from a study of blood T cell repertoires in COVID-19. With 4 bases removed from V and 4 bases from J, the gap between germline ends came to 11 bases. Germline CDR1 is SGHRS and CDR2 is YFSETQ. There are 13 residues in the CDR3. The data were produced by immunoSEQ multiplex PCR, yet TCRdb's version contains in-frame clones alone and is incomplete. The sample consists of some 200,000 clones, about four fifths of them appearing once. The source of this sequence is a woman of 80 years or more with COVID-19, enrolled during active disease. The sample taken for sequencing was peripheral blood. The V gene is TRBV5-1, the J gene TRBJ1-2; weak D call: TRBD1 (6 bases). Written as DNA, the CDR3 is TGCGCCAGCAGCGGCGGACAGAGCTATGGCTACACCTTC. It specifies CASSGGQSYGYTF.